One sample yielded the 4 T cell receptor beta chains listed below, sequenced in a study of Ad26.COV2.S vaccination and SARS-CoV-2 variants. TCRdb keeps only in-frame clones here, not all; method: immunoSEQ multiplex PCR. The sample consists of about 420,000 clones, over 75% of them appearing once. Treatment described: about 20 received Ad26.COV2.S at low or high dose, single or two shots; 5 received placebo; per-sample allocation not given. Specimens were obtained on day 63 following the first vaccine or placebo injection. This specimen was peripheral blood, taken in a trial of Ad26.COV2.S vaccine versus placebo. These TCRs come from a person aged 18-65 years who received the Ad26.COV2.S COVID-19 vaccine or a placebo.

The chain is built from TRBV10-3 and TRBJ2-7; TRBD1 is a possible D gene (6 bases). Germline V gene lookup returns CDR1 ENHRY and CDR2 SYGVKD. V lost 4 bases to trimming and J lost 5 bases, with 15 bases between them. This CDR3 region has 14 residues. The CDR3 here is CAISGTVGQNEQYF. CDR3 nucleotide sequence: TGTGCCATCAGTGGGACCGTTGGACAGAACGAGCAGTACTTC.

This chain links TRBV20-1 with TRBJ2-3, with D tentatively TRBD2 (6 bases). Looked up from germline, CDR1 is DFQATT and CDR2 is SNEGSKA (reference sequence). Trimming shortened V by 3 bases and J by 1 base, and 8 bases separated the two germline ends. The CDR3 extends over 13 amino acids. The DNA for the CDR3 is TGCAGTGCTAGTGGAGGGGGCACAGATACGCAGTATTTT. This codes for CSASGGGTDTQYF.

Regarding this clone: Different DNA sequences within this sample yield the same CDR3. This chain connects TRBV4-2 to TRBJ2-3, with D possibly being TRBD2 (6 bases). V was pared by 0 bases and J by 1 base, with 11 bases between. Germline V gene sequence: CDR1 LGHNA, CDR2 YNFKEQ. There are 16 residues in the CDR3. The CDR3 here is CASSQDRGGGTDTQYF. The CDR3 DNA reads as TGTGCCAGCAGCCAAGATCGGGGCGGGGGCACAGATACGCAGTATTTT.

The V gene is TRBV28, the J gene TRBJ1-2; possible D gene TRBD1, 5 bases. The V end lost 4 bases, the J end lost 2 bases, and 11 bases lay between the germline ends. Germline V lookup: CDR1 MDHEN, CDR2 SYDVKM. The CDR3 loop spans 14 amino acids. The CDR3 here is CASSYGHLNYGYTF. DNA of the CDR3: TGTGCCAGCAGTTACGGACACTTAAACTATGGCTACACCTTC.